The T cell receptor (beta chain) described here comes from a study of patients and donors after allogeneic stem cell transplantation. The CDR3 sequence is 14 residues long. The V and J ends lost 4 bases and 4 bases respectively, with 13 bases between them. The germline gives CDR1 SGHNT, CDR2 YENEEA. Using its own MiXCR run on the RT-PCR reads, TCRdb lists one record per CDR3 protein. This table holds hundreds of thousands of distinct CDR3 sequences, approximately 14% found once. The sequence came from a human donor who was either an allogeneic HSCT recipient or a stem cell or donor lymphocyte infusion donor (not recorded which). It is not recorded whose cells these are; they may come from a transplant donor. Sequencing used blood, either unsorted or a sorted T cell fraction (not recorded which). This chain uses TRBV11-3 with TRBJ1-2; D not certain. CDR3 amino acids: CASSSPLFIYGYTF. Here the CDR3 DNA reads TGTGCCAGCAGCTCCCCCCTTTTTATCTATGGCTACACCTTC.